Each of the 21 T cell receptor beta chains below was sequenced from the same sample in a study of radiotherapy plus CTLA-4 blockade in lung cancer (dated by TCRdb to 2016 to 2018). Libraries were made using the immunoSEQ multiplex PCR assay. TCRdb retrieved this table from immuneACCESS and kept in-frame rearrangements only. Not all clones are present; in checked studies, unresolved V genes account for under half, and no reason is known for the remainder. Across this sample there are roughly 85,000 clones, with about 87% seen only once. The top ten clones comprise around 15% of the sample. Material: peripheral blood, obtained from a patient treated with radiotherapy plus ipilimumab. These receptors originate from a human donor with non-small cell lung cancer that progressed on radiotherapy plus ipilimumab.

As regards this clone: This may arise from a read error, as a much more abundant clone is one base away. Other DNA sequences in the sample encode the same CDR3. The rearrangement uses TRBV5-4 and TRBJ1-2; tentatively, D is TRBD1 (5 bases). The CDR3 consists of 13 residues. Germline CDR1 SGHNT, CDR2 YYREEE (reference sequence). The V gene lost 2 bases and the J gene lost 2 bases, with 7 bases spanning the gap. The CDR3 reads CASSLAGNYGYTF. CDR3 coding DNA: TGTGCCAGCAGCTTAGCAGGGAACTATGGCTACACCTTC.

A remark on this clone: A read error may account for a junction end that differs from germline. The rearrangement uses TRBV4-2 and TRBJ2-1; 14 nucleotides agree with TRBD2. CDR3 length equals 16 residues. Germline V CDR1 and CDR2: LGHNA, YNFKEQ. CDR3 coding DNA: TGTGCCAGCAGCCAAGACCCCGGGACTAGCGGGAGTTCTCTCCTCTTC. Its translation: CASSQDPGTSGSSLLF.

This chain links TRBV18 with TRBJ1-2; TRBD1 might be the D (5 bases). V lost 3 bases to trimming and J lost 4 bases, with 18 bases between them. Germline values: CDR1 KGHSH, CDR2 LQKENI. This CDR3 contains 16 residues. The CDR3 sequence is CASSPTTTRGPYGYTF. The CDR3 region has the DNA TGTGCCAGCTCACCGACCACGACAAGGGGCCCCTATGGCTACACCTTC.

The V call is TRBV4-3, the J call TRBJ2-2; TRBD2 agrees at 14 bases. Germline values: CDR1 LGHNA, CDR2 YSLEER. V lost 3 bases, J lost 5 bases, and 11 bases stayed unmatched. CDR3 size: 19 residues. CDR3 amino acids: CASSQTSGRATVRTGELFF. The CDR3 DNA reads TGCGCCAGCAGCCAGACTAGCGGGAGGGCCACCGTGAGGACCGGGGAGCTGTTTTTT.

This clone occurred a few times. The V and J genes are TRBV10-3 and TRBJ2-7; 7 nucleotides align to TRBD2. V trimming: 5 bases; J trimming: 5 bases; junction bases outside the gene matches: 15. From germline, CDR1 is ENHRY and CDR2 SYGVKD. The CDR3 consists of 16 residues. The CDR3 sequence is CAISHTSGTLSDEQYF. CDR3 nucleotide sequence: TGTGCCATCAGTCACACCAGCGGGACCCTCTCTGACGAGCAGTACTTC.

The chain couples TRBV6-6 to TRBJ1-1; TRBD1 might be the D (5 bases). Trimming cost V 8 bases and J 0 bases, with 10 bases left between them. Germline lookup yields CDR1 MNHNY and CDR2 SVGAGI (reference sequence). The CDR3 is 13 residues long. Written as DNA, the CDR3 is TGTGCCAGCGGGGGAGACATGAACACTGAAGCTTTCTTT. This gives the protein CASGGDMNTEAFF.

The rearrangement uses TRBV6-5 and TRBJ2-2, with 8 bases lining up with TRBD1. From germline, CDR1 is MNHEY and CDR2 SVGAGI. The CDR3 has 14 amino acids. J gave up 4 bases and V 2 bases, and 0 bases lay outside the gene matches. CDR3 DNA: TGTGCCAGCAGTTACCAGGGGGCCACCGGGGAGCTGTTTTTT. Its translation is CASSYQGATGELFF.

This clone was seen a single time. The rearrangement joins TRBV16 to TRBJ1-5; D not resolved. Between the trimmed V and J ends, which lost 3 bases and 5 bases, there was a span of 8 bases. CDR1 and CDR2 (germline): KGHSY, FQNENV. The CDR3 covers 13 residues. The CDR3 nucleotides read TGTGCCAGCAGCCACTCCTTAGATCAGCCCCAGCATTTT. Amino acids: CASSHSLDQPQHF.

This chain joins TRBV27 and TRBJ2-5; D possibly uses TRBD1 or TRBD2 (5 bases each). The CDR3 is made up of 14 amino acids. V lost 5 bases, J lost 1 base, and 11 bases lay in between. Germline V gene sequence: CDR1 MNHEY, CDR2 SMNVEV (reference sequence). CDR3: CASSPGPIQETQYF. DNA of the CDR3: TGTGCCAGCAGTCCGGGACCAATCCAAGAGACCCAGTACTTC.

CDR3 residues: CASSLEGTQNGDYTF. The CDR3 nucleotides are TGCGCCAGCAGCTTGGAGGGGACTCAGAATGGAGACTACACCTTC. The V call is TRBV5-1, the J call TRBJ1-2, with a weak D call TRBD1 (5 bases). Trimming removed 0 bases at V and 10 bases at J, with 19 bases between. This CDR3 comprises 15 residues. CDR1 SGHRS and CDR2 YFSETQ come from the germline V gene.

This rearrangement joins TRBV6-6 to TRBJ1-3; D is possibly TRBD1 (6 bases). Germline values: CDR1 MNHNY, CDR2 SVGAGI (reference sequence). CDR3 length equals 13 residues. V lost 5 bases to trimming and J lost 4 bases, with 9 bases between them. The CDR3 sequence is CASSPTGGNTIYF. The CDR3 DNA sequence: TGTGCCAGCAGTCCTACAGGGGGAAACACCATATATTTT.

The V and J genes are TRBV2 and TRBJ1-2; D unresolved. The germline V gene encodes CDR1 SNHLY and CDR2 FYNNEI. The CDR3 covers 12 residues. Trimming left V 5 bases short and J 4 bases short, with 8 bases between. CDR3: CASSPHSYGYTF. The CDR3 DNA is TGTGCCAGCAGTCCTCACAGCTATGGCTACACCTTC.

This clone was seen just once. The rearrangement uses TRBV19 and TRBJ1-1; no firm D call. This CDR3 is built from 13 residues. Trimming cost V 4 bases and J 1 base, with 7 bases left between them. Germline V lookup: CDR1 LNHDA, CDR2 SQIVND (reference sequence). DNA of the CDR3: TGTGCCAGTAGTACGAACAGGAACACTGAAGCTTTCTTT. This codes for CASSTNRNTEAFF. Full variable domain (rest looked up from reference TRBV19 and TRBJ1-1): DGGITQSPKYLFRKEGQNVTLSCEQNLNHDAMYWYRQDPGQGLRLIYYSQIVNDFQKGDIAEGYSVSREKKESFPLTVTSAQKNPTAFYLCASSTNRNTEAFFGQGTRLTVV.

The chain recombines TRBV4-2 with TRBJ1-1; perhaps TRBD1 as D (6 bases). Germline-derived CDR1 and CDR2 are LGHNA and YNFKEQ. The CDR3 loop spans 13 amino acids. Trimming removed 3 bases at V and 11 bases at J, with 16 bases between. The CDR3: CASSQNGRGDAFF. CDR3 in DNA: TGTGCCAGCAGCCAGAACGGGAGGGGGGATGCTTTCTTT.

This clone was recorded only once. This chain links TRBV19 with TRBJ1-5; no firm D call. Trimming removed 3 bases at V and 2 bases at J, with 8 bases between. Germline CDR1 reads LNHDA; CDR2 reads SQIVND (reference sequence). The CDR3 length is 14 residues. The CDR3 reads CASSMAQGNQPQHF. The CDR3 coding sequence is TGTGCCAGTAGTATGGCGCAGGGCAATCAGCCCCAGCATTTT.

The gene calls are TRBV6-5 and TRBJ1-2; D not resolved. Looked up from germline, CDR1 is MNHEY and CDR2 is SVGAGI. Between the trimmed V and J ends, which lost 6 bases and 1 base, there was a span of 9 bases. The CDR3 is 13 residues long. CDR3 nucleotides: TGTGCCAGCAGATCGATACGTAACTATGGCTACACCTTC. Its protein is CASRSIRNYGYTF.

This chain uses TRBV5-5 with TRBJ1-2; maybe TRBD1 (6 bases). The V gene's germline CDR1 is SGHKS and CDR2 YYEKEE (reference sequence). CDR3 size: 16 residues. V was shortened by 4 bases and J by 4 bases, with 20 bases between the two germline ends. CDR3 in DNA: TGTGCCAGCAGCCCCATAGTAGGGGGGTTGGTCTATGGCTACACCTTC. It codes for CASSPIVGGLVYGYTF.

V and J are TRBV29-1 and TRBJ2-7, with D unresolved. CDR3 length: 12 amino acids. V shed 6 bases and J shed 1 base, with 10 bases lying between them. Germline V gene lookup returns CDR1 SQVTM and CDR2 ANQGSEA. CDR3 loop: CSVADVSYEQYF. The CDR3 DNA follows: TGCAGCGTCGCCGATGTGTCCTACGAGCAGTACTTC.

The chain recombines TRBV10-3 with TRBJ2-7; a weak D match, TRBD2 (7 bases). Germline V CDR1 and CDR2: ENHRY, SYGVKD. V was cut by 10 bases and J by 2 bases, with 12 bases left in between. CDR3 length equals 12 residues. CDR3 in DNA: TGTGCCACTGCGGGGGACACCTACGAGCAGTACTTC. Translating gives CATAGDTYEQYF.

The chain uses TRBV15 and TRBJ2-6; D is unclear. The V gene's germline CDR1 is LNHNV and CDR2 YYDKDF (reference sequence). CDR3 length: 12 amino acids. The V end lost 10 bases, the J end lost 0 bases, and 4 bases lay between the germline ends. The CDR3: CAIDSGANVLTF. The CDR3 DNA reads TGTGCCATCGACTCTGGGGCCAACGTCCTGACTTTC.

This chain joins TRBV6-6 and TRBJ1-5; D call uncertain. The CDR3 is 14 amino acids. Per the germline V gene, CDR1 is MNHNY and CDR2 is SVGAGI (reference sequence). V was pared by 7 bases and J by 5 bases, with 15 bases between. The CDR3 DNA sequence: TGTGCCAGCACGCGGGCATCTGGCGATCAGCCCCAGCATTTT. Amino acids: CASTRASGDQPQHF.